This T cell receptor beta chain was sequenced in a study of T-cell reconstitution after alpha-beta-depleted transplantation in children. Preparation of the TCRbeta library involved a method that used unique molecular identifiers. Via MiXCR, TCRdb re-called the PCR reads, giving one row per CDR3 protein. Here the sample spans a few hundred thousand distinct CDR3 sequences, about 9.2% being singletons. Unmatched junction bases numbered 11, after V lost 7 bases and J lost 7 bases. The CDR3 covers 16 residues. Germline V CDR1 and CDR2: SGHRS, YFSETQ. The TCR sequence derives from a human donor who donated a stem cell graft to a child with acute lymphoblastic leukemia. The V gene is TRBV5-1, the J gene TRBJ1-4; 12 nucleotides agree with TRBD1. The sequencing here drew on PBMCs from the stem cell graft donor, taken from the stem cell graft. CDR3 coding DNA: TGCGCCAGCCTCCGGGGACAGGGGGCCGGTGGTGAAAAACTGTTTTTT. Residues: CASLRGQGAGGEKLFF.